This T cell receptor (beta chain) emerged from a study of shared clonotypes between healthy human individuals. The length of the CDR3 is 16 residues. Germline CDR1 and CDR2: MGHRA and YSYEKL. The V end lost 1 base, the J end lost 0 bases, and 11 bases lay between the germline ends. Donation came from healthy HIV-negative adults that had no recent acute infections or vaccinations. Clones were sequenced by immunoSEQ multiplex PCR, and TCRdb holds only the in-frame ones, with some missing. This table holds approximately 2.4 million clones, under 97% found once. The sample was naive CD4+ T cells sorted from blood. The subset was: CD45RA+ positively selected. V and J are TRBV4-1 and TRBJ2-3; D is perhaps TRBD1 or TRBD2 (5 bases each). This sequence was found in a man between 18 and 35 years old in good health. The CDR3 sequence: CASSQGGASSTDTQYF. CDR3 nucleotides: TGCGCCAGCAGCCAAGGAGGGGCCTCTAGCACAGATACGCAGTATTTT.